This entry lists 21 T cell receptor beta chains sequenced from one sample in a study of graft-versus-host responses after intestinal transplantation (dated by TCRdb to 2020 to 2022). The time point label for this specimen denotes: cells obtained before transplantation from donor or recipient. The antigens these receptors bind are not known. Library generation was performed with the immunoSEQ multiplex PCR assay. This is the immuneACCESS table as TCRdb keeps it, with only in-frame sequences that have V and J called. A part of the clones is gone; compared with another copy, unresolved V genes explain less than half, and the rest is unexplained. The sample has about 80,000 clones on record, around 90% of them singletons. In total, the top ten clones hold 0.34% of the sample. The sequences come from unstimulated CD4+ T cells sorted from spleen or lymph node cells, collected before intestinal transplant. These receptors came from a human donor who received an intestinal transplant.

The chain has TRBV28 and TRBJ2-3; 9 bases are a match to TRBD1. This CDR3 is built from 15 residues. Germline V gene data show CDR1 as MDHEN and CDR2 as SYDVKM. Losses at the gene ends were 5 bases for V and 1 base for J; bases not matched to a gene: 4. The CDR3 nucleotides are TGTGCCAGCAGTGGGACAGGGATGGGCACAGATACGCAGTATTTT. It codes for CASSGTGMGTDTQYF. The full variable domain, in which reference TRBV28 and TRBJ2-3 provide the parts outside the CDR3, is DVKVTQSSRYLVKRTGEKVFLECVQDMDHENMFWYRQDPGLGLRLIYFSYDVKMKEKGDIPEGYSVSREKKERFSLILESASTNQTSMYLCASSGTGMGTDTQYFGPGTRLTVL.

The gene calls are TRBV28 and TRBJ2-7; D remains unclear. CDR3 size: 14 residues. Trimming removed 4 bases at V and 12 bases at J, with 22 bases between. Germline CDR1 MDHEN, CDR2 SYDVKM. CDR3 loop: CASSSGASYEIGYF. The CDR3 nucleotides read TGTGCCAGCAGTTCAGGTGCCTCCTACGAGATTGGGTACTTC. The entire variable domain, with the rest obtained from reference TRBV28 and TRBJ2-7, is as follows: DVKVTQSSRYLVKRTGEKVFLECVQDMDHENMFWYRQDPGLGLRLIYFSYDVKMKEKGDIPEGYSVSREKKERFSLILESASTNQTSMYLCASSSGASYEIGYFGPGTRLTVT.

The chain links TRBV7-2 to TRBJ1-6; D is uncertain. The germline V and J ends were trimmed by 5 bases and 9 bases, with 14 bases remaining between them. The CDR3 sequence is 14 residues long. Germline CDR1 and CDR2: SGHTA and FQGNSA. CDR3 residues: CASSRGGSGSPLHF. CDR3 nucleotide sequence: TGTGCCAGCAGCCGCGGAGGCTCGGGTTCACCCCTCCACTTT.

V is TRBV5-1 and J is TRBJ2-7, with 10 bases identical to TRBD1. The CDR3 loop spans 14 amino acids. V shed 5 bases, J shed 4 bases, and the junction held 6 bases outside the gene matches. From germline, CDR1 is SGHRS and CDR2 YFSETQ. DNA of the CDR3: TGCGCCAGCAGTCGGGACAGGGGTCTGTACGAGCAGTACTTC. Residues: CASSRDRGLYEQYF.

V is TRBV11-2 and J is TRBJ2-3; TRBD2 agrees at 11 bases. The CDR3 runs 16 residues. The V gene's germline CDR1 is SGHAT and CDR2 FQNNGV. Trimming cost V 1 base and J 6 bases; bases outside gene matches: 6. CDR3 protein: CASSLGGSGGADTQYF. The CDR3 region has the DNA TGTGCCAGCAGCTTAGGAGGTAGCGGGGGGGCGGATACGCAGTATTTT.

In nucleotides, the CDR3 is TGTGCCAGCAGCCTGACTTGGCGGGGGGGCTACACAGATACGCAGTATTTT. Amino acids: CASSLTWRGGYTDTQYF. The genes are TRBV4-2 and TRBJ2-3, with 9 bases that match TRBD2. J was trimmed by 2 bases and V by 4 bases; bases with no gene match: 10. Germline V gene data show CDR1 as LGHNA and CDR2 as YNFKEQ. The CDR3 is 17 amino acids.

In nucleotides, the CDR3 is TGTGCCAGCAGCCCTAGCGGGGTGAACACCGGGGAGCTGTTTTTT. Protein product: CASSPSGVNTGELFF. This chain connects TRBV9 to TRBJ2-2; the match to TRBD2 covers 9 bases. There are 15 residues in the CDR3. V lost 4 bases to trimming and J lost 1 base; unmatched junction nucleotides: 2. In germline, CDR1 is SGDLS, CDR2 YYNGEE. Full variable domain (rest looked up from reference TRBV9 and TRBJ2-2): DSGVTQTPKHLITATGQRVTLRCSPRSGDLSVYWYQQSLDQGLQFLIQYYNGEERAKGNILERFSAQQFPDLHSELNLSSLELGDSALYFCASSPSGVNTGELFFGEGSRLTVL.

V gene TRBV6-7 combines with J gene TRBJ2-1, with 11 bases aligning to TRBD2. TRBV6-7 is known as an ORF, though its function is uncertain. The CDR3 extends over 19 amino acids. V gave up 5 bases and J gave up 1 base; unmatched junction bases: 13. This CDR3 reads CASSTGSSGRAGSYNEQFF. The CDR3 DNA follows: TGTGCCAGCAGTACAGGGAGTAGCGGGAGGGCCGGATCCTACAATGAGCAGTTCTTC.

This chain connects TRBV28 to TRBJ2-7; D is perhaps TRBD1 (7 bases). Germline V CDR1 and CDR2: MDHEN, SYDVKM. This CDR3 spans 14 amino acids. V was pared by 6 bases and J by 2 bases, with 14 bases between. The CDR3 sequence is CASRPRGRTYEQYF. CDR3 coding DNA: TGTGCCAGCAGACCCAGGGGGAGGACCTACGAGCAGTACTTC.

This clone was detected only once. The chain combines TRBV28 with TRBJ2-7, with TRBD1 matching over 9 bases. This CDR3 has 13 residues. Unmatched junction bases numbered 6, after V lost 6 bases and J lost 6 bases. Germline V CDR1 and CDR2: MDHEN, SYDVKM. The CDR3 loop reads CASRIQGAGEQYF. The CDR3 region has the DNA TGTGCCAGCAGGATACAGGGGGCAGGCGAGCAGTACTTC. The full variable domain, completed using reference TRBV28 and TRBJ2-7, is DVKVTQSSRYLVKRTGEKVFLECVQDMDHENMFWYRQDPGLGLRLIYFSYDVKMKEKGDIPEGYSVSREKKERFSLILESASTNQTSMYLCASRIQGAGEQYFGPGTRLTVT.

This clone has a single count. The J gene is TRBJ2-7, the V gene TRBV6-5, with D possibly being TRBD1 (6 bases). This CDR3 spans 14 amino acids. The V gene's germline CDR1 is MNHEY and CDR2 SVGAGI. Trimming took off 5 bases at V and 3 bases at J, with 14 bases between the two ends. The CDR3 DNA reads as TGTGCCAGCAGTCGCCCTGGACAGAACTACGAGCAGTACTTC. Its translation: CASSRPGQNYEQYF.

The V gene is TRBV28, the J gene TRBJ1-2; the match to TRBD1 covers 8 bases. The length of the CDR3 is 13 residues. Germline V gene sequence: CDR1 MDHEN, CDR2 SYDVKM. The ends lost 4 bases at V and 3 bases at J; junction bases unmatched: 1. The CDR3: CASSSQGDYGYTF. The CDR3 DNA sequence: TGTGCCAGCAGTTCACAGGGGGACTATGGCTACACCTTC.

DNA of the CDR3: TGTGCCAGCAGCTTGACAGGAAGTGGCTATGGCTACACCTTC. Its translation is CASSLTGSGYGYTF. The chain couples TRBV5-6 to TRBJ1-2, with D tentatively TRBD1 (5 bases). CDR3 length equals 14 residues. Between the trimmed V and J ends, which lost 1 base and 4 bases, there was a span of 11 bases. The V gene's germline CDR1 is SGHDT and CDR2 YYEEEE.

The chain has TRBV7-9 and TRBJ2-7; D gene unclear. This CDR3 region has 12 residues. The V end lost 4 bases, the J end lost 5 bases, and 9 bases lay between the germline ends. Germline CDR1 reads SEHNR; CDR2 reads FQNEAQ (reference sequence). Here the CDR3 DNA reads TGTGCCAGCAGCTCCGGTGGGCACGAGCAGTACTTC. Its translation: CASSSGGHEQYF.

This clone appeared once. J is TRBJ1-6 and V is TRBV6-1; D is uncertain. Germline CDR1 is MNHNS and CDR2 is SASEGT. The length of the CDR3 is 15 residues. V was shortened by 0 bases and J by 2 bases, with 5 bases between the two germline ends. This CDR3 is CASSEAVAYNSPLHF. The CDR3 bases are TGTGCCAGCAGTGAAGCTGTAGCCTATAATTCACCCCTCCACTTT.

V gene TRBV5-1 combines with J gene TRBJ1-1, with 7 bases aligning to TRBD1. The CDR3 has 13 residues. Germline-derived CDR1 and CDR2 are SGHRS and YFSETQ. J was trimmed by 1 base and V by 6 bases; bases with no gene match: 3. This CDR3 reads CASNDRANTEAFF. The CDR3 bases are TGCGCCAGCAACGACAGGGCGAACACTGAAGCTTTCTTT.

CDR3 amino acids: CASSRQGYEQYF. For the CDR3, the DNA is TGTGCCAGCAGCCGCCAGGGTTACGAGCAGTACTTC. The chain uses TRBV28 and TRBJ2-7; possible D gene TRBD1, 5 bases. CDR1 and CDR2 (germline): MDHEN, SYDVKM. Trimming shortened V by 6 bases and J by 4 bases, and 10 bases separated the two germline ends. The CDR3 sequence is 12 residues long.

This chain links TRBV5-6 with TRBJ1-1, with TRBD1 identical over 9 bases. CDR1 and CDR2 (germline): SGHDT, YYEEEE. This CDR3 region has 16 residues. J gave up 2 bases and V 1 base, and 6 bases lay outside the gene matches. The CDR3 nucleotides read TGTGCCAGCAGCTTGAACCGGGGACAGGGCAACACTGAAGCTTTCTTT. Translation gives CASSLNRGQGNTEAFF.

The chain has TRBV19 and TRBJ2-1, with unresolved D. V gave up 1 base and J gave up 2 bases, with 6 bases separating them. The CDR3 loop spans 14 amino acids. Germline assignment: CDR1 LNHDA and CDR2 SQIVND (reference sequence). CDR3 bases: TGTGCCAGTAGTATAGGTCAGACCTACAATGAGCAGTTCTTC. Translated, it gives CASSIGQTYNEQFF. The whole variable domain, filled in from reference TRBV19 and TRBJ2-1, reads DGGITQSPKYLFRKEGQNVTLSCEQNLNHDAMYWYRQDPGQGLRLIYYSQIVNDFQKGDIAEGYSVSREKKESFPLTVTSAQKNPTAFYLCASSIGQTYNEQFFGPGTRLTVL.

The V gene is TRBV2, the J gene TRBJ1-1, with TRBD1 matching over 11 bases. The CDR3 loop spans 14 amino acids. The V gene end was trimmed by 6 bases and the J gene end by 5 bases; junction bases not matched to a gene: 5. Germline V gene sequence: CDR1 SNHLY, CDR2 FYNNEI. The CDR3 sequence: CASSIGTGGTEAFF. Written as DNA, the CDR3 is TGTGCCAGCAGCATCGGGACAGGGGGGACTGAAGCTTTCTTT.

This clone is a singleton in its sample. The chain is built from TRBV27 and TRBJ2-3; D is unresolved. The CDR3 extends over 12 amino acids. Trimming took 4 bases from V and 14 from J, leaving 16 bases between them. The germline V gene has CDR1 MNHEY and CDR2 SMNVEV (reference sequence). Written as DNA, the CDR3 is TGTGCCAGCAGTTCCTCGGTGTTAGCAACGTATTTT. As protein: CASSSSVLATYF.